This T cell receptor beta chain was captured by sequencing in a study of cytomegalovirus exposure and HLA in healthy donors. Germline loops: CDR1 GTSNPN, CDR2 SVGIG (reference sequence). V was clipped by 3 bases and J by 8 bases, with 13 bases between them. This CDR3 comprises 13 residues. Primers: 60 Vbeta forward and 13 Jbeta reverse. This table comes from immunoSEQ multiplex PCR, and its TCRdb copy is limited to in-frame clones, with some not included. The table records fewer than 200,000 clones, 81% of them present only once. Turning to this clone: Its antigen is still unknown.

Points from the study as a whole: An observed cluster of highly shared sequence variants was recorded as a likely sequencing artifact. An analysis that was carried out later associated 16,951 TCR beta sequences with HLA alleles at 0.05 false discovery rate. Reports credit the classifier with highly specific, highly sensitive diagnosis of cytomegalovirus status.

This clonotype was obtained from a woman between 45 and 65 years old in good health and CMV-seronegative. Material: PBMCs. The V call is TRBV30, the J call TRBJ1-4; D may be TRBD1 (6 bases). In DNA form, the CDR3 reads TGTGCCTGGAGGAGACAGGACAGCGAAAAACTGTTTTTT. This sequence encodes CAWRRQDSEKLFF.